Below are 9 T cell receptor beta chains sequenced from a single sample in a study of cytomegalovirus exposure and HLA in healthy donors. The PCR had 60 Vbeta and 13 Jbeta primers. The table came from immunoSEQ multiplex PCR; TCRdb's copy has only in-frame clones and leaves some out. The table has approximately 190,000 clones, roughly 80% seen once. The sample comprised PBMCs. These receptor sequences come from a man between 45 and 60 years old in good health and CMV-seronegative.

The chain is built from TRBV20-1 and TRBJ2-7; D is uncertain. The CDR3 is made up of 11 amino acids. Germline V gene lookup returns CDR1 DFQATT and CDR2 SNEGSKA (reference sequence). The ends were cut back, 6 bases at V and 3 bases at J, with 9 bases in the middle. The CDR3 nucleotides read TGCAGTGCCCTTTCCGGCTACGAGCAGTACTTC. Translating gives CSALSGYEQYF.

This sequence joins TRBV5-4 and TRBJ1-1; D is unresolved. Trimming shortened V by 2 bases and J by 0 bases, and 5 bases separated the two germline ends. Germline V gene data show CDR1 as SGHNT and CDR2 as YYREEE (reference sequence). This CDR3 comprises 13 residues. The CDR3 protein is CASSFTLNTEAFF. The CDR3 DNA reads as TGTGCCAGCAGCTTCACACTGAACACTGAAGCTTTCTTT.

This clone has just one count. The genes are TRBV6-1 and TRBJ1-5, with 8 nucleotides matching TRBD1. The CDR3 is made up of 13 amino acids. Trimming cost V 8 bases and J 4 bases; bases outside gene matches: 4. Germline V CDR1 and CDR2: MNHNS, SASEGT. Here the CDR3 DNA reads TGTGCCAGCTGGACAGGGTGGAATCAGCCCCAGCATTTT. Its protein is CASWTGWNQPQHF.

The chain recombines TRBV6-4 with TRBJ2-3; 9 nucleotides agree with TRBD2. V trimming: 6 bases; J trimming: 9 bases; junction bases outside the gene matches: 4. Germline CDR1 MRHNA, CDR2 SNTAGT. CDR3 length: 12 residues. The CDR3 DNA follows: TGTGCCAGCAGGGGACTAGCAGGAACGCAGTATTTT. Protein: CASRGLAGTQYF.

The rearrangement uses TRBV5-4 and TRBJ1-2; D perhaps matches TRBD1 (5 bases). Per germline, CDR1 SGHNT and CDR2 YYREEE (reference sequence). The CDR3 contains 13 residues. V dropped 2 bases and J dropped 8 bases, with 13 bases sitting between them. This chain's CDR3 is CASSFGGFGGYTF. For the CDR3, the DNA is TGTGCCAGCAGCTTCGGGGGGTTCGGCGGCTACACCTTC.

V and J are TRBV7-2 and TRBJ2-1; D might be TRBD1 (6 bases). CDR1 SGHTA and CDR2 FQGNSA come from the germline V gene. The CDR3 has 14 amino acids. Trimming shortened V by 5 bases and J by 9 bases, and 17 bases separated the two germline ends. CDR3 bases: TGTGCCAGCAGCACAGGGACGGGCTGGCGTGAGCAGTTCTTC. This gives the protein CASSTGTGWREQFF.

Concerning this clone: One end of the junction varies from germline; a read error may be responsible. This chain uses TRBV7-9 with TRBJ1-2, with D unresolved. This CDR3 is built from 16 residues. Germline CDR1 reads SEHNR; CDR2 reads FQNEAQ (reference sequence). The CDR3 spells CSSSLGQAGGLYGYTF. CDR3 nucleotide sequence: TGTTCCAGCAGCTTAGGTCAAGCCGGAGGGCTCTATGGCTACACCTTC. Based on the CDR3 plus reference TRBV7-9 and TRBJ1-2, the full variable domain is DTGVSQNPRHKITKRGQNVTFRCDPISEHNRLYWYRQTLGQGPEFLTYFQNEAQLEKSRLLSDRFSAERPKGSFSTLEIQRTEQGDSAMYLCSSSLGQAGGLYGYTFGSGTRLTVV.

The chain couples TRBV19 to TRBJ2-1, with 9 bases aligning to TRBD1. CDR3 length equals 16 residues. Germline-derived CDR1 and CDR2 are LNHDA and SQIVND (reference sequence). After removal of 4 bases from V and 7 bases from J, the junction contained 11 bases not matched to a gene. DNA of the CDR3: TGTGCCAGTAGTAGGACCCGGGACAGGGATACGAATGAGCAGTTCTTC. It yields the protein CASSRTRDRDTNEQFF. The full variable domain, with the rest looked up from reference TRBV19 and TRBJ2-1, is DGGITQSPKYLFRKEGQNVTLSCEQNLNHDAMYWYRQDPGQGLRLIYYSQIVNDFQKGDIAEGYSVSREKKESFPLTVTSAQKNPTAFYLCASSRTRDRDTNEQFFGPGTRLTVL.

The chain joins TRBV7-9 to TRBJ2-7; no clear D gene. CDR3 size: 13 residues. Per germline, CDR1 SEHNR and CDR2 FQNEAQ (reference sequence). V lost 1 base and J lost 4, with 8 bases in between. CDR3 region: CASSLDEDYEQYF. Written as DNA, the CDR3 is TGTGCCAGCAGCTTAGATGAGGATTACGAGCAGTACTTC.